The 9 T cell receptor beta chains listed next were all sequenced from one sample in a study of blood T cell repertoires in COVID-19. Clones were sequenced by immunoSEQ multiplex PCR, and TCRdb holds only the in-frame ones, with some missing. The sample includes roughly 30,000 clones, more than 85% of them seen just once. The sequencing sample was made of peripheral blood. All receptors come from a man between 65 and 85 years old with acute or convalescent COVID-19.

The gene calls are TRBV25-1 and TRBJ2-5; 8 nucleotides line up with TRBD1. Germline V gene lookup returns CDR1 MGHDK and CDR2 SYGVNS. The ends lost 7 bases at V and 5 bases at J; junction bases unmatched: 6. This CDR3 has 13 amino acids. In nucleotides, the CDR3 is TGTGCCAGCACGACAGGGGCGTTGGAGACCCAGTACTTC. This sequence encodes CASTTGALETQYF.

This clone has more than one count but fewer than ten. The chain combines TRBV4-3 with TRBJ2-2; perhaps TRBD1 as D (6 bases). V shed 0 bases and J shed 1 base, with 12 bases lying between them. This CDR3 comprises 17 residues. Germline values: CDR1 LGHNA, CDR2 YSLEER. The CDR3 sequence is CASSQDQGWQNTGELFF. For the CDR3, the DNA is TGCGCCAGCAGCCAAGATCAGGGGTGGCAGAACACCGGGGAGCTGTTTTTT.

This clone was recorded once. J is TRBJ1-1 and V is TRBV14, with D possibly TRBD1 on 5 matching bases. CDR3 length: 14 residues. V was clipped by 1 base and J by 5 bases, with 11 bases between them. CDR1 SGHDN and CDR2 FVKESK come from the germline V gene. The CDR3 sequence: CASSQVTEGTEAFF. In nucleotides, the CDR3 is TGTGCCAGCAGCCAAGTGACAGAAGGGACTGAAGCTTTCTTT.

This chain uses TRBV27 with TRBJ1-5, with D perhaps matching TRBD1 (6 bases). The CDR3 has 15 residues. V lost 5 bases, J lost 3 bases, and 14 bases lay in between. Germline V gives CDR1 MNHEY, CDR2 SMNVEV (reference sequence). The CDR3 spells CASSTTGGPNQPQHF. CDR3 coding DNA: TGTGCCAGCAGTACGACAGGCGGACCCAATCAGCCCCAGCATTTT.

This rearrangement joins TRBV28 to TRBJ2-3, with 14 bases fitting TRBD2. After removal of 5 bases from V and 6 bases from J, the junction contained 4 bases not matched to a gene. CDR1 is MDHEN and CDR2 is SYDVKM in the germline V gene. The CDR3 covers 15 residues. Here the CDR3 reads CASSPRLAGGDTQYF. For the CDR3, the DNA is TGTGCCAGCAGTCCACGACTAGCGGGGGGGGATACGCAGTATTTT.

This chain links TRBV2 with TRBJ1-1, with TRBD1 matching over 7 bases. V shed 3 bases, J shed 8 bases, and the junction held 9 bases outside the gene matches. The CDR3 has 14 residues. Germline values: CDR1 SNHLY, CDR2 FYNNEI. DNA of the CDR3: TGTGCCAGCAGTGAGAACAGGGGACTCCCAGAAGCTTTCTTT. Its protein product is CASSENRGLPEAFF.

This chain connects TRBV27 to TRBJ1-5; D is possibly TRBD1 (6 bases). Germline lookup yields CDR1 MNHEY and CDR2 SMNVEV (reference sequence). V lost 4 bases to trimming and J lost 3 bases, with 10 bases between them. The CDR3 is made up of 14 amino acids. The CDR3 is CASSSRDTNQPQHF. The CDR3 nucleotides are TGTGCCAGCAGTTCCCGGGACACCAATCAGCCCCAGCATTTT.

This sequence joins TRBV18 and TRBJ2-3; D is unresolved. Per the germline V gene, CDR1 is KGHSH and CDR2 is LQKENI. V lost 0 bases to trimming and J lost 2 bases, with 6 bases between them. This CDR3 is built from 14 residues. The CDR3 DNA reads as TGTGCCAGCTCACCACCGAGCCTCACAGATACGCAGTATTTT. This encodes CASSPPSLTDTQYF.

The rearrangement links TRBV30 to TRBJ1-4, with D possibly TRBD1 on 5 matching bases. The V end was cut by 5 bases, the J end by 7 bases, with 17 bases between. The CDR3 consists of 14 residues. Germline V gene lookup returns CDR1 GTSNPN and CDR2 SVGIG (reference sequence). DNA for the CDR3: TGTGCCTGGGGAGCCTTAGGGAGGGGTGAAAAACTGTTTTTT. Translation gives CAWGALGRGEKLFF.